These T cell receptor beta chains were read from a single sample in a study of T-cell memory formation after mild COVID-19. TCRdb used MiXCR to reprocess the 5' RACE reads, holding one entry per CDR3 protein. Found here are roughly 68,000 distinct CDR3 sequences, 16% of them singletons; the top ten hold roughly 33%. The sequenced sample was PBMCs or a T cell subset sorted from them (not recorded which). The receptor source for this set is an adult woman who had mild COVID-19 (a few samples of this study predate the infection). Cell type and time point are not known. Both conserved end residues are part of each CDR3. The D gene is left open where the match is weak. The size entry is marked missing in some rows and otherwise reads once, few, many or a size class.

size	V	J	D	CDR3	DNA
few	TRBV12-3/TRBV12-4	TRBJ1-2	TRBD1	CASRLQGGYTF	TGTGCCAGCAGACTACAGGGGGGCTACACCTTC
few	TRBV12-3/TRBV12-4	TRBJ2-2	TRBD1	CASSQDRANTGELFF	TGTGCCAGCAGTCAGGACAGGGCGAACACCGGGGAGCTGTTTTTT
few	TRBV7-9	TRBJ2-7	.	CASSLDYGYEQYF	TGTGCCAGCAGCTTAGATTACGGCTACGAGCAGTACTTC
.	TRBV5-6	TRBJ2-4	.	CASSLETALAKNIQYF	TGTGCCAGCAGCTTGGAAACAGCTCTAGCCAAAAACATTCAGTACTTC
few	TRBV7-6	TRBJ2-1	TRBD2	CASSLAVAGGPYNEQFF	TGTGCCAGCAGCTTAGCAGTAGCGGGAGGCCCCTACAATGAGCAGTTCTTC
.	TRBV29-1	TRBJ1-2	.	CSVLQGYAYGYTF	TGCAGCGTACTACAGGGTTACGCCTATGGCTACACCTTC
.	TRBV3-1	TRBJ2-5	.	CASAHSGGGRETQYF	TGTGCCAGCGCCCACTCAGGGGGAGGAAGAGAGACCCAGTACTTC
few	TRBV4-2	TRBJ2-7	TRBD1	CASSQDLGQTYEQYF	TGTGCCAGCAGCCAAGACCTGGGACAGACCTACGAGCAGTACTTC
many	TRBV12-3/TRBV12-4	TRBJ2-1	.	CASTPGGYGGWEQFF	TGTGCCAGCACCCCAGGGGGGTACGGCGGGTGGGAGCAGTTCTTC
.	TRBV4-1	TRBJ1-2	TRBD1	CASSQLGTGYSGYTF	TGCGCCAGCAGCCAACTTGGGACAGGCTATTCGGGCTACACCTTC
.	TRBV24-1	TRBJ2-7	.	CATSAARSSYEQYF	TGTGCCACCAGTGCCGCTCGGAGCTCCTACGAGCAGTACTTC
.	TRBV29-1	TRBJ2-7	.	CSVDGLGSYEQYF	TGCAGCGTTGATGGTCTAGGGTCCTACGAGCAGTACTTC
few	TRBV12-3/TRBV12-4	TRBJ2-5	TRBD2	CASRPGLGETQYF	TGTGCCAGCAGGCCGGGACTAGGGGAGACCCAGTACTTC
once	TRBV28	TRBJ2-5	TRBD2	CASSLEVGGQETQYF	TGTGCCAGCAGTCTCGAGGTGGGAGGGCAAGAGACCCAGTACTTC
.	TRBV6-5	TRBJ1-1	.	CASRHSYTEAFF	TGTGCCAGCAGACACAGTTACACTGAAGCTTTCTTT
few	TRBV24-1	TRBJ1-2	.	CATSDPTGPRGYTF	TGTGCCACCAGTGACCCTACAGGCCCGAGGGGCTACACCTTC
.	TRBV2	TRBJ2-7	.	CASSDMADIETYEQYF	TGTGCCAGCAGTGATATGGCCGACATAGAGACCTACGAGCAGTACTTC
few	TRBV4-3	TRBJ1-1	.	CASSQGSRDTEAFF	TGCGCCAGCAGCCAAGGGAGCAGGGACACTGAAGCTTTCTTT
.	TRBV29-1	TRBJ2-3	.	CSVPEDVGPDTQYF	TGCAGCGTTCCAGAGGATGTGGGCCCAGATACGCAGTATTTT
few	TRBV6-2/TRBV6-3	TRBJ1-1	.	CASNDETIYTEAFF	TGTGCCAGCAACGACGAGACAATTTACACTGAAGCTTTCTTT
.	TRBV4-3	TRBJ1-2	.	CASSQDPGLNYGYTF	TGCGCCAGCAGCCAAGATCCGGGTTTGAACTATGGCTACACCTTC
.	TRBV2	TRBJ2-1	TRBD2	CASSVGPLSGRGGEQFF	TGTGCCAGCAGTGTGGGGCCACTTAGCGGGAGAGGGGGTGAGCAGTTCTTC
few	TRBV29-1	TRBJ2-3	TRBD2	CSVIGSGGTDTQYF	TGCAGCGTTATAGGCAGCGGGGGCACAGATACGCAGTATTTT
many	TRBV29-1	TRBJ2-2	.	CSVEDGPSGELFF	TGCAGCGTTGAGGACGGTCCGTCCGGGGAGCTGTTTTTT